This T cell receptor (beta chain) was captured in a study of blood T cell repertoires in COVID-19. The wider study: Nucleic acid was either cDNA or gDNA, and it came from T cells, B-cell-depleted T cells, or PBMCs.

Participants came from about 24 US areas, aged roughly 18 to 100 years. Clinical history reported by participants formed the basis on which cohorts were assigned. The authors' processing: Cell counts per sample came from amplifying reference gene primers. Sequencing was performed with immunoSEQ multiplex PCR; in TCRdb, only in-frame clones are kept and a portion is missing. For V, J and clone size, that table is used; D and trimming come from the DNA. Of about 330,000 clones in the sample, approximately 90% are singletons; the top ten hold under 11%. Trimming removed 7 bases from V and 0 bases from J; junction bases left unmatched: 5. This CDR3 has 15 amino acids. The germline gives CDR1 SGHRS, CDR2 YFSETQ.

Sequencing used PBMCs or T cells enriched from blood (not recorded which). The receptor was derived from a woman under 30 who had recovered from COVID-19. V and J are TRBV5-1 and TRBJ2-2; 8 bases align to TRBD1. CDR3: CASGWTGPNTGELFF. CDR3 bases: TGCGCCAGCGGCTGGACAGGGCCGAACACCGGGGAGCTGTTTTTT.